The T cell receptor beta chain described here comes from a study of CD8 T cells in ankylosing spondylitis. With V trimmed by 3 bases and J by 9 bases, 11 bases remained unmatched. CDR3 length equals 16 residues. Libraries of TCR beta came from quantitative 5'-RACE with molecular barcodes. MiXCR, applied by TCRdb to the 5' RACE reads, yields one record per CDR3 protein. The sample contains a few hundred thousand distinct CDR3 sequences, 9.5% to 12% of which appear only once. This clonotype was detected many times. Its antigen is unidentified. Findings of the study overall: As reported, disease-linked clones showed significant enrichment in matched ankylosing spondylitis synovial fluid. Blood from ankylosing spondylitis patients appeared to carry a characteristic roughly eight-variant TCR beta motif. Some motif variants were previously reported in reactive arthritis synovial fluid and blood.

The receptor's source is a male donor with ankylosing spondylitis or in good health (not recorded which). The V call is TRBV12-3 or TRBV12-4, the J call TRBJ2-2; 9 nucleotides line up with TRBD1. Sequencing was done on a sample of blood, either unsorted or a sorted T cell fraction (not recorded which). CDR3: CASSFPPGQGSWELFF. The CDR3 nucleotides are TGTGCCAGCAGTTTCCCCCCGGGACAGGGTTCCTGGGAGCTGTTTTTT.